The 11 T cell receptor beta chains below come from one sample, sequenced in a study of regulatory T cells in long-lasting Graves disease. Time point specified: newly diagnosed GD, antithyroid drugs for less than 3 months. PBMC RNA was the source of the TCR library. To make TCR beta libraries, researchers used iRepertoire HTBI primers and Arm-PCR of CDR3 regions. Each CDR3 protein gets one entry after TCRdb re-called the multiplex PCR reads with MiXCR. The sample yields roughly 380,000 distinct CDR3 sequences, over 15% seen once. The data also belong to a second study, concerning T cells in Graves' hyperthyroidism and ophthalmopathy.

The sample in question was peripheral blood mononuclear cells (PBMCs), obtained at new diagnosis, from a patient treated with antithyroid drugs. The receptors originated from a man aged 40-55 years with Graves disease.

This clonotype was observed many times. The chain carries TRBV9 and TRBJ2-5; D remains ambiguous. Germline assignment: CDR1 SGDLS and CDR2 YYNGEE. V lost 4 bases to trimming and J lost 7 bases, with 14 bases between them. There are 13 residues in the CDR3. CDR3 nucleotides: TGTGCCAGCAGCCTACGCCCCACGGGGACCCAGTACTTC. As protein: CASSLRPTGTQYF.

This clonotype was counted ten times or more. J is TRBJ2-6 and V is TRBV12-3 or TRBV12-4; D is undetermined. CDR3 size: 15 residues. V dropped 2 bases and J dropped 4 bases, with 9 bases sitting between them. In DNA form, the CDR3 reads TGTGCCAGCAGTTTAAAGGGCGCCGGGGCCAACGTCCTGACTTTC. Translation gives CASSLKGAGANVLTF.

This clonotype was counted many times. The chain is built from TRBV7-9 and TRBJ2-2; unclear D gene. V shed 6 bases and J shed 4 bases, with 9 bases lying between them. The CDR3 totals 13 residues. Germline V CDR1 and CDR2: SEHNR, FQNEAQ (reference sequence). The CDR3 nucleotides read TGTGCCAGCAGATATGGAGCCACCGGGGAGCTGTTTTTT. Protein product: CASRYGATGELFF.

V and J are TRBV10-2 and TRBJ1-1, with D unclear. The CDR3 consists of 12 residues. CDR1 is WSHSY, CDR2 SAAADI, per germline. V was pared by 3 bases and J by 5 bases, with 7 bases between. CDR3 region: CASSEWETEAFF. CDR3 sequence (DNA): TGCGCCAGCAGTGAATGGGAAACTGAAGCTTTCTTT.

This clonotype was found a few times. CDR3 coding DNA: TGTGCCAGCAGCTTACCCGGGGGCGGAAACACCATATATTTT. This translates into CASSLPGGGNTIYF. J is TRBJ1-3 and V is TRBV11-2; D may be TRBD1 (6 bases). In germline, CDR1 is SGHAT, CDR2 FQNNGV. The germline V and J ends were trimmed by 2 bases and 4 bases, with 9 bases remaining between them. The CDR3 runs 14 residues. The full variable domain, with the rest looked up from reference TRBV11-2 and TRBJ1-3, is EAGVAQSPRYKIIEKRQSVAFWCNPISGHATLYWYQQILGQGPKLLIQFQNNGVVDDSQLPKDRFSAERLKGVDSTLKIQPAKLEDSAVYLCASSLPGGGNTIYFGEGSWLTVV.

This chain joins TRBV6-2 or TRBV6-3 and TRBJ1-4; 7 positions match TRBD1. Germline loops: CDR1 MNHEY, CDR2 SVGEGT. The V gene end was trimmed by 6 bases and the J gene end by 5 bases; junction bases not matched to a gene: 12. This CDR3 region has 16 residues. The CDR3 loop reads CASSTTPGQRNEKLFF. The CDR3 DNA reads TGTGCCAGCAGCACTACTCCGGGACAGAGGAATGAAAAACTGTTTTTT.

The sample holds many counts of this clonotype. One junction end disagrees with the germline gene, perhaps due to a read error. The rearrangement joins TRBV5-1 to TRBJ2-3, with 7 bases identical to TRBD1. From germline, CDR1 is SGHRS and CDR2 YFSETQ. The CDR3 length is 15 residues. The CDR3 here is CASSTQGEGSDTQYF. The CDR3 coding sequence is TGTGCCAGCAGCACCCAGGGGGAAGGGTCAGATACGCAGTATTTT.

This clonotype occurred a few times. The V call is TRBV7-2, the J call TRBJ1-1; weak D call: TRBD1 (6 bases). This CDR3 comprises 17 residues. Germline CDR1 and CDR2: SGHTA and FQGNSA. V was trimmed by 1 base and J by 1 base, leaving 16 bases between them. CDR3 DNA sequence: TGTGCCAGCAGCTTAGATCCGGGGGCGAGGGGGAACACTGAAGCTTTCTTT. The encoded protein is CASSLDPGARGNTEAFF.

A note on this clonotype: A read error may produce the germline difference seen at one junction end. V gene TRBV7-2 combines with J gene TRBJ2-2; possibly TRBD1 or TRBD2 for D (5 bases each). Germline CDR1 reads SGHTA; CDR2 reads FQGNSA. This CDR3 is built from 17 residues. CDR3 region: CASSLGSVRAGAGELFF. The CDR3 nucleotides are TGTGCCAGCAGCTTAGGAAGTGTCAGGGCGGGCGCCGGGGAGCTGTTTTTC.

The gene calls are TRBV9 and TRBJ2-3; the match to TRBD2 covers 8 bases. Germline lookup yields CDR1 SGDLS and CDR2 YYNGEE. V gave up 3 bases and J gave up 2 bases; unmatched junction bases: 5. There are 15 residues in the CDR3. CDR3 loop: CASSAGGGFTDTQYF. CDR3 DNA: TGTGCCAGCAGCGCCGGGGGGGGATTCACAGATACGCAGTATTTT.

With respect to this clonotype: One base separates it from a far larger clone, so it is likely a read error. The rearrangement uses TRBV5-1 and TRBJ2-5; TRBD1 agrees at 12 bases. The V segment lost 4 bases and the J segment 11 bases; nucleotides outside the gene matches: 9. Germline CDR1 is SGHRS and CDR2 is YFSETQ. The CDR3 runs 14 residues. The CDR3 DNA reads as TGCGCCAGCAGCCTAGGGACAGGGGGCAATGAGCAGTACTTC. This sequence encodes CASSLGTGGNEQYF.